This T cell receptor beta chain was captured in a study of T cells in Graves' hyperthyroidism and ophthalmopathy. Study-level findings and limits: The model made its ophthalmopathy prediction, and onset followed a median approximately six months later. In simple terms, a model built on 13 V-J features told ophthalmopathy apart from stable hyperthyroidism.

About 10 ml fresh peripheral blood yielded the PBMCs. A note on this clonotype: What it binds is unknown.

The investigators amplified TCR beta CDR3 regions from RNA transcripts. Carried out on the TCR CDR3, a first-round RT-PCR used the HTBI primer set. TCRdb re-derived calls from the multiplex PCR reads in MiXCR, one entry per CDR3 protein. The sample includes some 570,000 distinct CDR3 sequences, under 20% of them seen just once. From germline, CDR1 is GTSNPN and CDR2 SVGIG (reference sequence). This CDR3 is built from 16 residues. Unmatched junction bases numbered 9, after V lost 2 bases and J lost 3 bases. The sequence was obtained from a woman between 18 and 29 years old with Graves' ophthalmopathy. The specimen sequenced was blood. This rearrangement joins TRBV30 to TRBJ2-2; 7 bases fit TRBD2. The CDR3 spells CAWSPGSGQDTGELFF. In DNA form, the CDR3 reads TGTGCCTGGAGTCCGGGTAGCGGGCAAGACACCGGGGAGCTGTTTTTT.